This T cell receptor beta chain was sequenced in a study of blood T cell repertoires in COVID-19. Whole-study context: PBMCs, B-cell-depleted T cells, or T cells were the source of the cDNA or gDNA that made up the material.

Assay: immunoSEQ multiplex PCR; the TCRdb copy retains only in-frame clones and omits some. The table includes over 150,000 clones, more than 85% detected once. CDR1 is MGHDK and CDR2 is SYGVNS in the germline V gene. Trimming removed 6 bases from V and 5 bases from J; junction bases left unmatched: 5. The CDR3 is 13 residues long. This receptor was taken from a woman between 50 and 59 years old who had recovered from COVID-19. Sequences were obtained from PBMCs or T cells enriched from blood (not recorded which). The rearrangement uses TRBV25-1 and TRBJ1-2; 8 bases map to TRBD1. This CDR3 reads CASREQGGYGYTF. CDR3 nucleotides: TGTGCCAGCAGGGAACAGGGGGGTTATGGCTACACCTTC.